The 7 T cell receptor beta chains presented below share a single source sample, sequenced in a study of T cells after yellow fever vaccination. TCRdb called the 5' RACE reads again in MiXCR, with one record for every CDR3 protein. The sample consists of 100,000 to 150,000 distinct CDR3 sequences, approximately 7% of them appearing once. The specimen comprised CD4+ T cells sorted from PBMCs, sampled 10 to 11 days after the first yellow fever vaccination. Receptors originate from a man aged 18 to 30 who received the YFV17D yellow fever vaccine.

At least ten counts were recorded for this clonotype. The gene calls are TRBV5-1 and TRBJ1-1; tentatively, D is TRBD1 (6 bases). CDR3 length: 14 residues. The ends were cut back, 5 bases at V and 1 base at J, with 12 bases in the middle. Germline V gives CDR1 SGHRS, CDR2 YFSETQ. Here the CDR3 reads CASSSDRPNTEAFF. Written as DNA, the CDR3 is TGCGCCAGCAGTTCCGACAGGCCGAACACTGAAGCTTTCTTT. Filled out from reference TRBV5-1 and TRBJ1-1, the complete variable domain reads KAGVTQTPRYLIKTRGQQVTLSCSPISGHRSVSWYQQTPGQGLQFLFEYFSETQRNKGNFPGRFSGRQFSNSRSEMNVSTLELGDSALYLCASSSDRPNTEAFFGQGTRLTVV.

In this sample, this clonotype turned up a few times. The CDR3 protein is CASSQMGLAISTDTQYF. DNA of the CDR3: TGTGCCAGCAGCCAAATGGGGCTGGCGATTAGCACAGATACGCAGTATTTT. The V and J genes are TRBV6-1 and TRBJ2-3; TRBD1 might be the D (5 bases). The CDR3 is 17 residues long. In germline, CDR1 is MNHNS, CDR2 SASEGT. Trimming removed 6 bases at V and 0 bases at J, with 19 bases between.

This clonotype was seen repeatedly, ten times or more. The chain combines TRBV6-5 with TRBJ1-1; a weak D match, TRBD1 (6 bases). Trimming removed 0 bases at V and 1 base at J, with 12 bases between. The germline CDR1 and CDR2 sequences are MNHEY and SVGAGI. The CDR3 has 16 amino acids. Here the CDR3 reads CASSYSAGGPNTEAFF. For the CDR3, the DNA is TGTGCCAGCAGTTACTCCGCGGGGGGGCCGAACACTGAAGCTTTCTTT.

This clonotype was seen repeatedly, ten times or more. The rearrangement joins TRBV7-9 to TRBJ2-7; D is uncertain. The CDR3 length is 12 residues. Trimming shortened V by 2 bases and J by 6 bases, and 8 bases separated the two germline ends. The germline V gene encodes CDR1 SEHNR and CDR2 FQNEAQ (reference sequence). CDR3 region: CASSLSTPEQYF. The CDR3 region has the DNA TGTGCCAGCAGCTTATCGACCCCCGAGCAGTACTTC.

In this sample, this clonotype turned up many times. The chain couples TRBV7-6 to TRBJ2-5; 7 bases map to TRBD2. The V segment lost 2 bases and the J segment 11 bases; nucleotides outside the gene matches: 2. This CDR3 comprises 11 residues. Germline CDR1 SGHVS, CDR2 FNYEAQ. Written as DNA, the CDR3 is TGTGCCAGCAGCTTAACGGGACTACAGTACTTC. This codes for CASSLTGLQYF.

The chain carries TRBV7-2 and TRBJ2-1; TRBD1 aligns across 8 bases. The germline V gene encodes CDR1 SGHTA and CDR2 FQGNSA. The trim removed 5 bases at V and 16 bases at J, leaving 10 bases unmatched. This CDR3 has 12 amino acids. The CDR3 is CASSTRQGQIFF. CDR3 DNA sequence: TGTGCCAGCAGCACCCGACAGGGGCAAATATTCTTC.

The chain carries TRBV5-1 and TRBJ1-1; D remains ambiguous. Trimming cost V 2 bases and J 1 base, with 6 bases left between them. The germline gives CDR1 SGHRS, CDR2 YFSETQ. The CDR3 consists of 13 residues. CDR3 coding DNA: TGCGCCAGCAGCTTTAATAGGAACACTGAAGCTTTCTTT. Protein: CASSFNRNTEAFF.